This T cell receptor (beta chain) was recorded in a study of blood T cell repertoires in COVID-19. J was trimmed by 5 bases and V by 5 bases; bases with no gene match: 18. Germline CDR1 is SGHAT and CDR2 is FQNNGV. This CDR3 region has 19 residues. Libraries were prepared by immunoSEQ multiplex PCR; TCRdb keeps only in-frame clonotypes and omits some of them. The repertoire holds roughly 200,000 clones, about 82% seen once, with around 5% in the top ten. This chain links TRBV11-2 with TRBJ2-3, with 11 bases that match TRBD2. This clonotype originated in a man aged 35 to 55 with acute COVID-19. The sequenced sample consisted of PBMCs or T cells enriched from blood (not recorded which). This CDR3 is CASSRWGFTGTSGLDTQYF. The CDR3 nucleotides are TGTGCCAGCAGCCGATGGGGGTTCACCGGGACTAGCGGCCTAGATACGCAGTATTTT.